This T cell receptor (beta chain) emerged from a study of graft-versus-host responses after intestinal transplantation. To note about this clone: The antigen remains undetermined.

The table came from immunoSEQ multiplex PCR; TCRdb's copy has only in-frame clones and leaves some out. Of 84,000 or so clones listed, around 90% were seen once; the top ten hold over 0.3%. The input for sequencing was unstimulated CD4+ T cells sorted from spleen or lymph node cells, taken before intestinal transplant. The sequence came from a human donor who received an intestinal transplant.

The DNA of the CDR3 is TGTGCCAGCAGTTTATTTCGGTACAGGGACGGCACAGATACGCAGTATTTT. It translates to CASSLFRYRDGTDTQYF. The chain couples TRBV28 to TRBJ2-3; a possible D gene is TRBD1 (6 bases). The germline V and J ends were trimmed by 1 base and 1 base, with 15 bases remaining between them. The length of the CDR3 is 17 residues. Germline V gene sequence: CDR1 MDHEN, CDR2 SYDVKM.